This TCR beta chain was retrieved from a study of identifying expanded T cells in peripheral blood. During the collection period, no donor immune events like infections were recorded. Method: immunoSEQ multiplex PCR; TCRdb's copy keeps in-frame clones and lacks some. In the table there are about 100,000 clones, about 90% of which are singletons. This CDR3 contains 15 residues. V was cut by 2 bases and J by 6 bases, with 14 bases left in between. Per germline, CDR1 MNHEY and CDR2 SVGAGI. The sequencing input was blood. This rearrangement joins TRBV6-5 to TRBJ2-4; either TRBD1 or TRBD2 may fit D (6 bases each). The receptor comes from a person aged 18 to 75 in good health. The CDR3 reads CASSYRTGTSNIQYF. For the CDR3, the DNA is TGTGCCAGCAGTTACCGCACAGGGACTTCAAACATTCAGTACTTC.